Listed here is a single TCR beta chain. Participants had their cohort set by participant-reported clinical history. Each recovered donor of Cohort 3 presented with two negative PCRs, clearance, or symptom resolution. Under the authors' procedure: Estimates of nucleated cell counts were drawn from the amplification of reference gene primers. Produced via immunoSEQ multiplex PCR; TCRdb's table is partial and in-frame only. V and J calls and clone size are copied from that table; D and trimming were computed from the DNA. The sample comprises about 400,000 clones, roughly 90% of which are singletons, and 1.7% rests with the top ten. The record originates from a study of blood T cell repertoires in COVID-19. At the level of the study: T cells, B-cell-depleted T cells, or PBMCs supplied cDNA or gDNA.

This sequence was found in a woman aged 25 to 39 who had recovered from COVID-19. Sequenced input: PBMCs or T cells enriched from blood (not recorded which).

DNA of the CDR3: TGTGCCAGCAGCTGGACAGGGACTAATGAAAAACTGTTTTTT. Protein: CASSWTGTNEKLFF. The chain links TRBV6-5 to TRBJ1-4; 8 bases align to TRBD1. The CDR3 extends over 14 amino acids. CDR1 is MNHEY and CDR2 is SVGAGI in the germline V gene. V dropped 6 bases and J dropped 2; count of bases not matched to a gene: 2.